Reported below is one TCR beta chain. Its antigen is undetermined. Other DNA sequences within the sample encode an identical CDR3. The data are from a study of shared clonotypes between healthy human individuals. Study-wide results and caveats: The sampled material consisted only of blood, and tissue repertoires are likely to differ.

Here immunoSEQ multiplex PCR was the method, and the copy in TCRdb shows in-frame clones only, minus some. The table has 2 million to 3 million clones, more than 90% seen once. Naive CD45RA+ and memory CD45RA-negative subsets were split from CD4+ cells. The sample comprised naive CD4+ T cells sorted from blood. Subset given: CD45RA+ positively selected. The receptor's source is a man aged 18 to 35 in good health.

CDR3 nucleotides: TGTGCCAGCAGCCTAGGGGTTTTCGAGCAGTACTTC. Protein product: CASSLGVFEQYF. The genes are TRBV28 and TRBJ2-7; tentative D call: TRBD1 (5 bases). V was clipped by 6 bases and J by 6 bases, with 12 bases between them. In germline, CDR1 is MDHEN, CDR2 SYDVKM. This CDR3 is 12 amino acids long. Together with reference TRBV28 and TRBJ2-7, the CDR3 gives the full variable domain: DVKVTQSSRYLVKRTGEKVFLECVQDMDHENMFWYRQDPGLGLRLIYFSYDVKMKEKGDIPEGYSVSREKKERFSLILESASTNQTSMYLCASSLGVFEQYFGPGTRLTVT.